The clone carrying this TCR beta chain came up once. Under the authors' procedure: Estimates of nucleated cell counts were drawn from the amplification of reference gene primers. Generated by immunoSEQ multiplex PCR, the TCRdb table keeps only in-frame clones and is missing some. That table gives V, J and clone size, and the DNA gave D and trimming. Among some 170,000 clones listed, around 80% were seen once. The entry originates in a study of blood T cell repertoires in COVID-19. About the research overall: Collection of acute and convalescent COVID-19 samples took place in the United States, Italy and Spain. PBMCs, B-cell-depleted T cells, or T cells provided the cDNA or gDNA that made up the material.

Germline V CDR1 and CDR2: MGHDK, SYGVNS. The CDR3 extends over 13 amino acids. V was pared by 2 bases and J by 5 bases, with 9 bases between. The V gene is TRBV25-1, the J gene TRBJ1-1; no firm D call. This clonotype originated in a woman of 80 years or more with acute or convalescent COVID-19. Specimen: peripheral blood. In DNA form, the CDR3 reads TGTGCCAGCAGTGAAGGGCGACGGACTGAAGCTTTCTTT. This gives the protein CASSEGRRTEAFF.